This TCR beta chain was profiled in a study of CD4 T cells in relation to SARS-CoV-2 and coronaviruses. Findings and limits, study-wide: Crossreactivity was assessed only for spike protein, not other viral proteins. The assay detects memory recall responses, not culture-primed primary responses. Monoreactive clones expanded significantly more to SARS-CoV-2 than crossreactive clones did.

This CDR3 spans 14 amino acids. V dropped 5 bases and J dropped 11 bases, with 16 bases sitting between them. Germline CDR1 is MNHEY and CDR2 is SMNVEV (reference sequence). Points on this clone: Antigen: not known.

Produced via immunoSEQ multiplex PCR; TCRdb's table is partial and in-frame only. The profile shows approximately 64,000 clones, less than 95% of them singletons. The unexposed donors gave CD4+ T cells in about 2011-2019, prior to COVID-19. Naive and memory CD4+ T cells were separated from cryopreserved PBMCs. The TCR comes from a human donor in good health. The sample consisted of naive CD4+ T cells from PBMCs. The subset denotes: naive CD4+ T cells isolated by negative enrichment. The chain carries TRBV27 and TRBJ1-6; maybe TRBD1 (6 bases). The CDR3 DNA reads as TGTGCCAGCAGTACAAGGGGGTTGAGTGCACCCCTCCACTTT. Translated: CASSTRGLSAPLHF.